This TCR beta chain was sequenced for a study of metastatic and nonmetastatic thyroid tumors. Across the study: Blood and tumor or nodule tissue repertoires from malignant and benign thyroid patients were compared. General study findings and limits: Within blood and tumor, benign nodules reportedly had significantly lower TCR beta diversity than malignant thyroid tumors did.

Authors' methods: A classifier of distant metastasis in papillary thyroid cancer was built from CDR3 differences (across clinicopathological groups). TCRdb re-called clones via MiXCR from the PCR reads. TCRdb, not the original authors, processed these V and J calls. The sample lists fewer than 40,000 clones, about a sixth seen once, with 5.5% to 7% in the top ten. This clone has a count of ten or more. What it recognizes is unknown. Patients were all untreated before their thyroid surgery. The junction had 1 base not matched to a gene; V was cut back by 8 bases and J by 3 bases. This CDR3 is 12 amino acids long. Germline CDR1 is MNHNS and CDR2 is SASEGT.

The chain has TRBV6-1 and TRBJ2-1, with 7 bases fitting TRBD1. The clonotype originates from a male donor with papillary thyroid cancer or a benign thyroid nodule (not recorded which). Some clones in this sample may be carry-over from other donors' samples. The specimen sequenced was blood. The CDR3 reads CASRQGYNEQFF. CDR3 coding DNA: TGTGCCAGCCGACAGGGCTACAATGAGCAGTTCTTC.